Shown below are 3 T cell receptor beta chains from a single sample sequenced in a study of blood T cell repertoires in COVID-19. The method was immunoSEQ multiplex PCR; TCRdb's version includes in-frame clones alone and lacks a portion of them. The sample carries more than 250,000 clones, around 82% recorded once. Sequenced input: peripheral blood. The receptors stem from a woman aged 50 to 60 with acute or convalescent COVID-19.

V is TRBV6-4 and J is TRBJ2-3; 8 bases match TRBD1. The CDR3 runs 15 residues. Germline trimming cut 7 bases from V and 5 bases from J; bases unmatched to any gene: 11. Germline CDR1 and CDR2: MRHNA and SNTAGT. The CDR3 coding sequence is TGTGCCAGCATGAGACGGACAGGGATGGGAGATACGCAGTATTTT. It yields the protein CASMRRTGMGDTQYF.

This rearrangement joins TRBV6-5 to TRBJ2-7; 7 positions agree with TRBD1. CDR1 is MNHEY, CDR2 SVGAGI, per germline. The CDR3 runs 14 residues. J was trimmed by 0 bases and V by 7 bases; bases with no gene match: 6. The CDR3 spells CASKLTGSSYEQYV. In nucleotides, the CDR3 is TGTGCCAGCAAGCTGACAGGGTCCTCCTACGAGCAGTACGTC.

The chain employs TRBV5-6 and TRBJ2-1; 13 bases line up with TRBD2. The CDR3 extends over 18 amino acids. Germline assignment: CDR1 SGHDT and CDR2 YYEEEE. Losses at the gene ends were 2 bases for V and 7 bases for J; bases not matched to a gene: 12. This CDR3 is CASSLEPGLAGRGNEQFF. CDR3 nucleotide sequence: TGTGCCAGCAGCTTAGAACCGGGACTAGCGGGACGAGGGAATGAGCAGTTCTTC.